This T cell receptor beta chain was recovered during a study of blood T cell repertoires in COVID-19. The CDR3 consists of 19 residues. J was trimmed by 0 bases and V by 0 bases; bases with no gene match: 6. Germline V CDR1 and CDR2: SGHKS, YYEKEE (reference sequence). The table came from immunoSEQ multiplex PCR; TCRdb's copy has only in-frame clones and leaves some out. The sample lists about 340,000 clones; around 88% were seen once. This chain joins TRBV5-5 and TRBJ2-2; TRBD1 matches 12 bases. This receptor was identified in a man aged 25 to 40 with active or convalescent COVID-19. The specimen sequenced was peripheral blood. Here the CDR3 reads CASSLAGDRGPANTGELFF. CDR3 bases: TGTGCCAGCAGCTTGGCGGGGGACAGGGGGCCCGCGAACACCGGGGAGCTGTTTTTT.